This T cell receptor beta chain was documented in a study of response to subunit inactivated influenza vaccine. Points from the study as a whole: Seasonal influenza vaccination, on each occasion, was suggested by the authors to recruit few new T cells.

Note on this clonotype: Its antigen is unidentified.

V lost 5 bases, J lost 7 bases, and 14 bases lay in between. CDR3 size: 13 residues. Germline CDR1 reads SGHTA; CDR2 reads FQGNSA. TCRdb reanalysed the RT-PCR reads using MiXCR and keeps one entry per CDR3 protein. The sample holds 650,000 to 800,000 distinct CDR3 sequences, over 11% seen once. The sequence derives from a man aged 45 to 65 who received an inactivated influenza vaccine. The sequences come from PBMCs from blood, collected around two weeks before vaccination. J is TRBJ1-1 and V is TRBV7-2; D not resolved. This CDR3 reads CASSPSLVSEAFF. DNA for the CDR3: TGTGCCAGCAGCCCCAGCCTGGTCAGTGAAGCTTTCTTT.